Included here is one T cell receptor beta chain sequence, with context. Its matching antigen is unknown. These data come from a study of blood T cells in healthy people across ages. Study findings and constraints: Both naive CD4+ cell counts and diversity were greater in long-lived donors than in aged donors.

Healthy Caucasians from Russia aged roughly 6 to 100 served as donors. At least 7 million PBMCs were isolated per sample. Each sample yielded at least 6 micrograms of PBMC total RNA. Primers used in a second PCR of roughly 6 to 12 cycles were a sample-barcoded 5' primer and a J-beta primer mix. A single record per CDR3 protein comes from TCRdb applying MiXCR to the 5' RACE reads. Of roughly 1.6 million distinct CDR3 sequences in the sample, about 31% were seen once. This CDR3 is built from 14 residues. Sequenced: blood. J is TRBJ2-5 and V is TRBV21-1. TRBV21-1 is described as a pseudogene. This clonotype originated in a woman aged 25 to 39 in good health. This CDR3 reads CASSASRIQETQYF. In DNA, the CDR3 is TGTGCCAGCAGCGCCTCGCGTATCCAAGAGACCCAGTACTTC.